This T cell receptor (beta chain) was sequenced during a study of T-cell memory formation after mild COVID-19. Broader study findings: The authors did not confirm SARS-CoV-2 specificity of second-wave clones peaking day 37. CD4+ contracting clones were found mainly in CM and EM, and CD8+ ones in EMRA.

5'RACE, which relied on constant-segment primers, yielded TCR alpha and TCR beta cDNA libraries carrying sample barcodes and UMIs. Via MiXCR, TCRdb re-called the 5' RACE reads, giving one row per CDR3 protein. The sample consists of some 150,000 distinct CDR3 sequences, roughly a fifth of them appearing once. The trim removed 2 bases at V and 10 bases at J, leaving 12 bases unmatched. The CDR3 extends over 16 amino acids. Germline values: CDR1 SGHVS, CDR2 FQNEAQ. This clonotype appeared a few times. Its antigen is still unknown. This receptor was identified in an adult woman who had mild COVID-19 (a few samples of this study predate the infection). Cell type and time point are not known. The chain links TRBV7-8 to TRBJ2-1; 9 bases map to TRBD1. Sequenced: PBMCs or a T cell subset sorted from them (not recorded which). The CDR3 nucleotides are TGTGCCAGCAGCTTAAACACCGGGACAGGGCCCGTGGAGCAGTTCTTC. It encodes CASSLNTGTGPVEQFF.